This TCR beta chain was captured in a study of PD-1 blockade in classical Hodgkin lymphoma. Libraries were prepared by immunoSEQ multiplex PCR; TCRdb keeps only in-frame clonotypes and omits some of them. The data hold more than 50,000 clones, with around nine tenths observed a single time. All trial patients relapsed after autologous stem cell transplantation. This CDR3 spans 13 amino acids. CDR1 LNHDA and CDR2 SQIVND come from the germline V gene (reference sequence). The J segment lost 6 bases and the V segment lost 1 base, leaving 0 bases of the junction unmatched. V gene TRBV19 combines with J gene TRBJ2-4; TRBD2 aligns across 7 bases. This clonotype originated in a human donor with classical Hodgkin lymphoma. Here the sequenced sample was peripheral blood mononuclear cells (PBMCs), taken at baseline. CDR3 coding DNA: TGTGCCAGTAGTATAGCGGGAGGAAACATTCAGTACTTC. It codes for CASSIAGGNIQYF.